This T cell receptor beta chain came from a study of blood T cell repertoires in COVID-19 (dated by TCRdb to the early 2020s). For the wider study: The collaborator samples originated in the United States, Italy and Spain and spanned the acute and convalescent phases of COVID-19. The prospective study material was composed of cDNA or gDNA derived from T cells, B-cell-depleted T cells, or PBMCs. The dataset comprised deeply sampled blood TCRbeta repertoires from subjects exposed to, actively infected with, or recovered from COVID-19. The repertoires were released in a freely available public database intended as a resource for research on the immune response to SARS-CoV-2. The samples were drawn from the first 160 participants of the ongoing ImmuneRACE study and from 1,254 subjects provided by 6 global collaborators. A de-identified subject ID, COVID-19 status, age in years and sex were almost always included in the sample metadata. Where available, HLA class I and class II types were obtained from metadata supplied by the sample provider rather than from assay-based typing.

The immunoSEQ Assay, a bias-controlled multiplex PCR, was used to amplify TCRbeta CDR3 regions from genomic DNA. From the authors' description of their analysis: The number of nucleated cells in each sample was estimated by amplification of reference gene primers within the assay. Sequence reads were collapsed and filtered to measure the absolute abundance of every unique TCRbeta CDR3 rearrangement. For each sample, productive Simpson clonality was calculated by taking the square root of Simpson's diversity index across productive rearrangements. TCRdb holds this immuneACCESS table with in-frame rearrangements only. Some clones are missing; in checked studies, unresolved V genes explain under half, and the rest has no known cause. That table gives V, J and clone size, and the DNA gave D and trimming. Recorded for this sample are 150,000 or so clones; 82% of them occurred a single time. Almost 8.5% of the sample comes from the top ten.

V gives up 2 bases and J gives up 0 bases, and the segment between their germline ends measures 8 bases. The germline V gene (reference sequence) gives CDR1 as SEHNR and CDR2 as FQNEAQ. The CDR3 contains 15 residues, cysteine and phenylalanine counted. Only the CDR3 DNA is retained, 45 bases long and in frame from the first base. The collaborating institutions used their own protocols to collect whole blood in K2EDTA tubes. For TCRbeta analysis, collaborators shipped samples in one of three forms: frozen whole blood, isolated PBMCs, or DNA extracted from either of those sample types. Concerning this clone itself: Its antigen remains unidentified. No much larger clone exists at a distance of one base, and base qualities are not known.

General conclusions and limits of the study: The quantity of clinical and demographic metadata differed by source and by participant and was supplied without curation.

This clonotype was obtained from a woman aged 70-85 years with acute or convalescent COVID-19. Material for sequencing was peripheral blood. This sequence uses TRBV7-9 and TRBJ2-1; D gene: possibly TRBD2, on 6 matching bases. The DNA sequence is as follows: TGTGCCAGCAGCTTACCCGGGAGCTCCTACAATGAGCAGTTCTTC. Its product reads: CASSLPGSSYNEQFF.